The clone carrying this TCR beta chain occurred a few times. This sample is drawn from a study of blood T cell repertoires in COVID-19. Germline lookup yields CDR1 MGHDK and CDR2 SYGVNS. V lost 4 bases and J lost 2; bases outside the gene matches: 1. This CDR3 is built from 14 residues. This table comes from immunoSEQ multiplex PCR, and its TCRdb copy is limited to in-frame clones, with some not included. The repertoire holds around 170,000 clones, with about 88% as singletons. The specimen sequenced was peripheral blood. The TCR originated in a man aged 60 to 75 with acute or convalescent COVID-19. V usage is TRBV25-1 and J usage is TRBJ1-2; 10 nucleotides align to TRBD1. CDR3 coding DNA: TGTGCCAGCAGTGCGGGACAGGGGAACTATGGCTACACCTTC. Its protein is CASSAGQGNYGYTF.